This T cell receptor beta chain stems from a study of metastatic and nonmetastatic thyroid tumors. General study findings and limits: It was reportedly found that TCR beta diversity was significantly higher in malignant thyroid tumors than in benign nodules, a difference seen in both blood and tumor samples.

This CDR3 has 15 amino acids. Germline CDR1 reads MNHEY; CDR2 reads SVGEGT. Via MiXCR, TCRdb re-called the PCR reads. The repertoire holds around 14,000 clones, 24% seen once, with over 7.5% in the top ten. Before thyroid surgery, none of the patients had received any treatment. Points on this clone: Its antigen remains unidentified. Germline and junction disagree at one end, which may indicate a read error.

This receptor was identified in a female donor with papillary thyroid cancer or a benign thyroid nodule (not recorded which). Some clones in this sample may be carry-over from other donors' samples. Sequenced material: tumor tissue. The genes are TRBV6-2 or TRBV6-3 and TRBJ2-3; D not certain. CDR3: CASIPPSISTDTQYF. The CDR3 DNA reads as TGTGCCAGCATCCCCCCGTCAATTAGCACGGATACGCAGTATTTT.